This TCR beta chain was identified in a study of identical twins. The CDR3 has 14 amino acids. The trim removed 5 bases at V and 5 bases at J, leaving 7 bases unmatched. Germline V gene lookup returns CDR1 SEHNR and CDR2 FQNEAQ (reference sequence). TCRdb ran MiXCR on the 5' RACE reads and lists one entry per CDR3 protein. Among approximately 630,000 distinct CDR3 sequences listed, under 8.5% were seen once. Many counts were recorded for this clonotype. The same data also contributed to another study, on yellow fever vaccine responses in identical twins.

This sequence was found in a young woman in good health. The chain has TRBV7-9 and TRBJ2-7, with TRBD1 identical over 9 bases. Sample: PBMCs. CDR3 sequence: CASSRTGERDEQYF. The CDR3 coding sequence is TGTGCCAGCAGCCGGACAGGGGAGAGGGACGAGCAGTACTTC.